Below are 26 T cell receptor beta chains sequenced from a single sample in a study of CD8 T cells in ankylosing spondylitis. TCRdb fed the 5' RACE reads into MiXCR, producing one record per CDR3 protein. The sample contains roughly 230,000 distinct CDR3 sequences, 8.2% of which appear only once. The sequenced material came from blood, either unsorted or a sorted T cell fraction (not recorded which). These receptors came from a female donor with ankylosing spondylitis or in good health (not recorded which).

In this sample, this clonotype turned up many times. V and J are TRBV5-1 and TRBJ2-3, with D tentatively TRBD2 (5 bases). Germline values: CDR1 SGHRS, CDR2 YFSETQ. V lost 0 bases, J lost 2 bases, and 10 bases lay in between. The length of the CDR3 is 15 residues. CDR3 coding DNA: TGCGCCAGCAGCTTGGGAGGGCACCTCACAGATACGCAGTATTTT. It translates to CASSLGGHLTDTQYF.

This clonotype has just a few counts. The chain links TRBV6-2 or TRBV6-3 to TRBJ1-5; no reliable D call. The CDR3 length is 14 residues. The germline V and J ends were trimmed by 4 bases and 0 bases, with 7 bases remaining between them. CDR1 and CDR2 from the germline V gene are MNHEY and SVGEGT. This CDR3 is CASSFGNSNQPQHF. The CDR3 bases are TGTGCCAGCAGTTTTGGGAATAGCAATCAGCCCCAGCATTTT.

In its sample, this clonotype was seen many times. CDR3 sequence (DNA): TGCGCCAGCAGCTCCACTAGCGGGCGTTACAATGAGCAGTTCTTC. It translates to CASSSTSGRYNEQFF. The chain uses TRBV5-1 and TRBJ2-1; 9 positions agree with TRBD2. This CDR3 comprises 15 residues. In germline, CDR1 is SGHRS, CDR2 YFSETQ. V lost 3 bases to trimming and J lost 4 bases; unmatched junction nucleotides: 5.

Here the CDR3 DNA reads TGTGCCAGCAGCTTAGATCGACTAGCGGGCGGGGAGACCCAGTACTTC. It specifies CASSLDRLAGGETQYF. The chain has TRBV7-2 and TRBJ2-5; 10 bases are a match to TRBD2. This CDR3 comprises 16 residues. Germline V gene data show CDR1 as SGHTA and CDR2 as FQGNSA. The V and J ends lost 1 base and 5 bases, in that order; junction bases with no gene match: 7.

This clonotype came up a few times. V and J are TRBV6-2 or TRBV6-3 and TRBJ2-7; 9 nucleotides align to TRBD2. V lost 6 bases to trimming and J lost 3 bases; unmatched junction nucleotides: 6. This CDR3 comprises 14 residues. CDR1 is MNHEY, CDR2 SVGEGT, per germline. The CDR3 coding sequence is TGTGCCAGCAGCCCTAGCGGGATGCTCTACGAGCAGTACTTC. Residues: CASSPSGMLYEQYF.

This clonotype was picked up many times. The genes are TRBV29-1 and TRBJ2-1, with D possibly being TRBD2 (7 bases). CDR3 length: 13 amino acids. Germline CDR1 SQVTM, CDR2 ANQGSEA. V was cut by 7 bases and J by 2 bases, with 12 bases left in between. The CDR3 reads CSARGAAYNEQFF. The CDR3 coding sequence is TGCAGCGCCCGGGGGGCCGCCTACAATGAGCAGTTCTTC.

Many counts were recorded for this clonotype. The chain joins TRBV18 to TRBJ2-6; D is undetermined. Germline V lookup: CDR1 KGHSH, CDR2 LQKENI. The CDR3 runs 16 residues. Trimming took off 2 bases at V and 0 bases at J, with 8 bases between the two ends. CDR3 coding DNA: TGTGCCAGCTCACCAACGGCCTTCTCTGGGGCCAACGTCCTGACTTTC. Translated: CASSPTAFSGANVLTF.

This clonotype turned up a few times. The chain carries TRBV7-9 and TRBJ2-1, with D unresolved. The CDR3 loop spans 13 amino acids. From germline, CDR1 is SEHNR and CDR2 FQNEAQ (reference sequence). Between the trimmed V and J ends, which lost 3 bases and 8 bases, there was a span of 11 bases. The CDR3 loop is CASSFPARDEQFF. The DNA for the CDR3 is TGTGCCAGCAGCTTTCCGGCCCGGGATGAGCAGTTCTTC.

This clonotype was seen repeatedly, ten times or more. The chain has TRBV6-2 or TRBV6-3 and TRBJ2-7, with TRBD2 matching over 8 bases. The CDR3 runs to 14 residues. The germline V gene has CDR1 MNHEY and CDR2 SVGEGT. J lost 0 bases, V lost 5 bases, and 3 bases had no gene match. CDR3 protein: CASSRLALSYEQYF. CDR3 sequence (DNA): TGTGCCAGCAGTCGACTAGCGCTCTCCTACGAGCAGTACTTC.

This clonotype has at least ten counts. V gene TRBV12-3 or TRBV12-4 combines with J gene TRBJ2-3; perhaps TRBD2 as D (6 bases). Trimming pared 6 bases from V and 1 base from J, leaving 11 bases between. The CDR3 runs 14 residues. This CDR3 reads CASRGGRGTDTQYF. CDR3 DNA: TGTGCCAGCAGAGGAGGGCGGGGCACAGATACGCAGTATTTT.

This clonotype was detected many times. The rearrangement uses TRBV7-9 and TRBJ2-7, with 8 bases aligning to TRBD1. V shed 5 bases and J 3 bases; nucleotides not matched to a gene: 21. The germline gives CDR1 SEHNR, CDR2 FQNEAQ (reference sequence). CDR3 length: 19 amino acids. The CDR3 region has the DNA TGTGCCAGCAGCCGTTACCGAGGGACAGGAGATGATCGATACTACGAGCAGTACTTC. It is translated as CASSRYRGTGDDRYYEQYF.

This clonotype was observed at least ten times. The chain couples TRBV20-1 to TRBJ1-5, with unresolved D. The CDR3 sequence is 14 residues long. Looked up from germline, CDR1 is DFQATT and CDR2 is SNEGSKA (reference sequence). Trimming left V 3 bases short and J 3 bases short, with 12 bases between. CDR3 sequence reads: CSARGVGDNQPQHF. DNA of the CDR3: TGCAGTGCTAGGGGAGTCGGAGACAATCAGCCCCAGCATTTT.

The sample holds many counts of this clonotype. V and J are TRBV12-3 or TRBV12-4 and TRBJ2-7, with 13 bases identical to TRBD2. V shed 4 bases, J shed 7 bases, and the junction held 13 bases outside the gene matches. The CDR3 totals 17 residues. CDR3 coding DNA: TGTGCCAGCAGTTACCCCTCAGGACTAGCGGGAGCAAGAGAGCAGTACTTC. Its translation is CASSYPSGLAGAREQYF.

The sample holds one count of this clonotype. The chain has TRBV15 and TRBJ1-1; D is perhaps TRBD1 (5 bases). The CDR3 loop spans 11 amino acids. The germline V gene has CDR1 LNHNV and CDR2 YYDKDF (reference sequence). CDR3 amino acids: CGFLGDTEAFF. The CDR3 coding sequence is TGTGGGTTCTTGGGGGACACTGAAGCTTTCTTT.

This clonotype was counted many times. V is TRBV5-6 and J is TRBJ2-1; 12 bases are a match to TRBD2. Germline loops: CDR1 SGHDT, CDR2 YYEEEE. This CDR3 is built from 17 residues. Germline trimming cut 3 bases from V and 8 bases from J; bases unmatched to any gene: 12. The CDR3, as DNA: TGTGCCAGCAGCTACCCGACTAGCGGGAGAGCGGGCGATGAGCAGTTCTTC. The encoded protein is CASSYPTSGRAGDEQFF.

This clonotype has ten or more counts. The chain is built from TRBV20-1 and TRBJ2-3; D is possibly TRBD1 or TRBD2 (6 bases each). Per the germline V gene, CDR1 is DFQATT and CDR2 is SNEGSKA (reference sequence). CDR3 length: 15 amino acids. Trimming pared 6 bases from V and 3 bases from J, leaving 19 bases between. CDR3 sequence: CSAKRSRGRTDTQYF. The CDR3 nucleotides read TGCAGTGCAAAGAGGAGCCGGGGGCGAACAGATACGCAGTATTTT.

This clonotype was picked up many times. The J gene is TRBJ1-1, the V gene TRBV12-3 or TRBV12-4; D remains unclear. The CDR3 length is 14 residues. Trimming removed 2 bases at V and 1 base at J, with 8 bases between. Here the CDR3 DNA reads TGTGCCAGCAGTTTAAGGATGGGGAACACTGAAGCTTTCTTT. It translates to CASSLRMGNTEAFF.

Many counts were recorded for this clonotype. The CDR3 is CASQSGQNEQFF. DNA for the CDR3: TGTGCCAGCCAGTCAGGTCAGAATGAGCAGTTCTTC. The chain combines TRBV12-3 or TRBV12-4 with TRBJ2-1; no clear D. V was cut by 8 bases and J by 7 bases, with 12 bases left in between. This CDR3 region has 12 residues.

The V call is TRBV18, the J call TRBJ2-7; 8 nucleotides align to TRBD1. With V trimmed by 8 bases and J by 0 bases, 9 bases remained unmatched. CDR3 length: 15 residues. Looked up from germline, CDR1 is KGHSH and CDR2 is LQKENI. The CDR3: CASPIGQGYSYEQYF. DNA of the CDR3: TGTGCCAGCCCGATCGGACAGGGTTACTCCTACGAGCAGTACTTC.

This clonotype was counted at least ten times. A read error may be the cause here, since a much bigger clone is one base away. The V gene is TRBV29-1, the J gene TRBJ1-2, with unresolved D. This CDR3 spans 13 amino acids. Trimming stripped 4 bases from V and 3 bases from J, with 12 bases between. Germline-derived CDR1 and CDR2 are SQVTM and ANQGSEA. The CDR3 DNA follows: TGCAGCGTTGGGGAACCTGGAGACTATGGCTACACCTTC. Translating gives CSVGEPGDYGYTF.

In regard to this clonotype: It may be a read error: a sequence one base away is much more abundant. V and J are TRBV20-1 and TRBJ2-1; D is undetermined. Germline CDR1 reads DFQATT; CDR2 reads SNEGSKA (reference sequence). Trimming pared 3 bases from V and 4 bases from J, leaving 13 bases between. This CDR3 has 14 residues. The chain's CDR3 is CSARVAVGYNEQFF. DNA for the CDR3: TGCAGTGCTAGGGTGGCGGTGGGGTACAATGAGCAGTTCTTC.

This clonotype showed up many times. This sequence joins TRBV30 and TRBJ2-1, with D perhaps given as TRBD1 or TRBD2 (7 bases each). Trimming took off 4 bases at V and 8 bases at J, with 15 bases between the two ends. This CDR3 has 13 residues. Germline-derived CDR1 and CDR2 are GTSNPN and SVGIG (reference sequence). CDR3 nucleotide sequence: TGTGCCTGGACCGGCAGGGGGAGGGATGAGCAGTTCTTC. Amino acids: CAWTGRGRDEQFF.

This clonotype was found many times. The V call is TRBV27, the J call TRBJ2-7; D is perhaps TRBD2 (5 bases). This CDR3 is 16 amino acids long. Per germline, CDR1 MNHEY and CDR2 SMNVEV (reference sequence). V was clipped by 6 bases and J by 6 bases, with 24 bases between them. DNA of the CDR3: TGTGCCAGCAGCCTTTCTACATCGGGATCCCTAACCGAGCAGTACTTC. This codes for CASSLSTSGSLTEQYF.

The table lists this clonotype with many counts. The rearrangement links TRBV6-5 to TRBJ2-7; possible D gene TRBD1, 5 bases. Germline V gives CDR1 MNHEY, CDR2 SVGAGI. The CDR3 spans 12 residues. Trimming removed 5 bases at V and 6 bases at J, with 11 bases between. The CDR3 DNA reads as TGTGCCAGCAGTACTCCAGGGTCCGAGCAGTACTTC. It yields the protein CASSTPGSEQYF.

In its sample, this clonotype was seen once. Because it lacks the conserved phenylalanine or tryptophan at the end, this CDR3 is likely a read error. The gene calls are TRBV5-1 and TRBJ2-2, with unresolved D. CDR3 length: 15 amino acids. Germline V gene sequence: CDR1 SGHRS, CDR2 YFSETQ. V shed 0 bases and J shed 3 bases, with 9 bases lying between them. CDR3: CASSLVGLDTGELFL. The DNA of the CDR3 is TGCGCCAGCAGCTTGGTGGGGTTGGACACCGGGGAGCTGTTTCTT.

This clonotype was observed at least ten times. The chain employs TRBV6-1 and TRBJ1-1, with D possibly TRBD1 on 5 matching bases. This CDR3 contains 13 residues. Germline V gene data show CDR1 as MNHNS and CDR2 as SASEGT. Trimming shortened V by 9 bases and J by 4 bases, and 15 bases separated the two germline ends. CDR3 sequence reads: CASTAGTGTEAFF. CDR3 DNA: TGTGCCAGTACCGCAGGGACGGGCACTGAAGCTTTCTTT.